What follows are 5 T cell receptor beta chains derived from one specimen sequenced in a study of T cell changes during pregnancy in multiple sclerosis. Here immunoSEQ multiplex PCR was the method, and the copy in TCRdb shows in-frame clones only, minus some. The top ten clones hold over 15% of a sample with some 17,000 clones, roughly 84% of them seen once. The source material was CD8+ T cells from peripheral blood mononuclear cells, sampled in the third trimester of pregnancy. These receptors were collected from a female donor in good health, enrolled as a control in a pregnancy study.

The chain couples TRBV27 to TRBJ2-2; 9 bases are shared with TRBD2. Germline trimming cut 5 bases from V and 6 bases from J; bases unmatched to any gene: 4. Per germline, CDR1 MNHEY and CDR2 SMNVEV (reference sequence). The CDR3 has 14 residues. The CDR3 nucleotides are TGTGCCAGCAGTGCCGGGACTAGCCCCGGGGAGCTGTTTTTT. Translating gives CASSAGTSPGELFF.

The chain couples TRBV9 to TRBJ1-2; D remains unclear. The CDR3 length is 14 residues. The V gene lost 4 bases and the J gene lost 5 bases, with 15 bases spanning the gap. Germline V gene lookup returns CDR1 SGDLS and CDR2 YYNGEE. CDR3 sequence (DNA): TGTGCCAGCAGCTCGGGCGGGTACGGGTATGGCTACACCTTC. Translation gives CASSSGGYGYGYTF.

Here the CDR3 DNA reads TGTGCCAGCAGTTTAGGCTCCCTAGCGGGTGACTTGGAGTACTTC. This gives the protein CASSLGSLAGDLEYF. The rearrangement uses TRBV27 and TRBJ2-7, with 8 bases matching TRBD2. V lost 2 bases, J lost 11 bases, and 14 bases stayed unmatched. Germline CDR1 MNHEY, CDR2 SMNVEV (reference sequence). This CDR3 is built from 15 residues.

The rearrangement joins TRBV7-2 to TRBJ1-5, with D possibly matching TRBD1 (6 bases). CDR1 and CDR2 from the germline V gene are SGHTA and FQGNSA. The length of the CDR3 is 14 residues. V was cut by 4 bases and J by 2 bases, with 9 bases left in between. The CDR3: CASSSRQGNQPQHF. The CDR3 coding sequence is TGTGCCAGCAGCTCCCGACAGGGCAATCAGCCCCAGCATTTT. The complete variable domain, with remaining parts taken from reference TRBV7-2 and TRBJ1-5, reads GAGVSQSPSNKVTEKGKDVELRCDPISGHTALYWYRQSLGQGLEFLIYFQGNSAPDKSGLPSDRFSAERTGGSVSTLTIQRTQQEDSAVYLCASSSRQGNQPQHFGDGTRLSIL.

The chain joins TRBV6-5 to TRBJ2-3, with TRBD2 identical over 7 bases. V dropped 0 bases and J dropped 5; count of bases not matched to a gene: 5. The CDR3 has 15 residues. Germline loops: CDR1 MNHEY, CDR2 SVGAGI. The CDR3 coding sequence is TGTGCCAGCAGTTACTCGGCTAGCGGAGGAGATACGCAGTATTTT. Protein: CASSYSASGGDTQYF.